A single sample is the source of the 9 T cell receptor beta chains below, sequenced in a study of CD8 T cells in ankylosing spondylitis. Points from the study as a whole: For ankylosing spondylitis blood, a TCR beta motif of under ten highly homologous variants appeared characteristic.

TCRdb called the 5' RACE reads again in MiXCR, with one record for every CDR3 protein. The sample lists just under 550,000 distinct CDR3 sequences, more than 9.5% seen once, with 6.5% to 7% in the top ten. No antigen has been assigned to these receptors. Sequencing was carried out using blood, either unsorted or a sorted T cell fraction (not recorded which). The receptors were gathered from a male donor with ankylosing spondylitis.

This clonotype was found a few times. V is TRBV3-1 and J is TRBJ2-3; no reliable D call. Germline lookup yields CDR1 LGHDT and CDR2 YNNKEL (reference sequence). The ends were cut back, 2 bases at V and 1 base at J, with 10 bases in the middle. The CDR3 runs 15 residues. The CDR3 protein is CASSQRPSRTDTQYF. The CDR3 nucleotides are TGTGCCAGCAGCCAACGGCCATCTCGCACAGATACGCAGTATTTT.

The chain uses TRBV5-6 and TRBJ2-1, with 10 bases lining up with TRBD2. The CDR3 length is 17 residues. The germline V gene has CDR1 SGHDT and CDR2 YYEEEE. V was pared by 6 bases and J by 6 bases, with 15 bases of the junction left unmatched. The CDR3 loop reads CASIQAPKREGPNEQFF. The CDR3 DNA sequence: TGTGCCAGCATCCAAGCTCCGAAGCGGGAGGGCCCCAATGAGCAGTTCTTC.

The chain recombines TRBV10-3 with TRBJ1-4; D is unresolved. Trimming took off 10 bases at V and 0 bases at J, with 21 bases between the two ends. The CDR3 is made up of 17 amino acids. CDR1 ENHRY and CDR2 SYGVKD come from the germline V gene. The CDR3 is CATQSEGDPATNEKLFF. CDR3 sequence (DNA): TGTGCCACCCAGTCGGAGGGAGATCCCGCAACTAATGAAAAACTGTTTTTT.

This clonotype was counted between two and nine times. This rearrangement joins TRBV13 to TRBJ1-5, with D hard to call. The germline V gene encodes CDR1 PRHDT and CDR2 FYEKMQ (reference sequence). Between the trimmed V and J ends, which lost 0 bases and 7 bases, there was a span of 10 bases. The CDR3 totals 14 residues. The CDR3 region has the DNA TGTGCCAGCAGCTTAGGTGGAGGGAAGCAGCCCCAGCATTTT. This encodes CASSLGGGKQPQHF.

The V and J genes are TRBV30 and TRBJ2-6; TRBD1 agrees at 10 bases. Germline loops: CDR1 GTSNPN, CDR2 SVGIG (reference sequence). V lost 8 bases and J lost 0; bases outside the gene matches: 1. This CDR3 is 14 amino acids long. CDR3 in amino acids: CAGTGDSGANVLTF. DNA of the CDR3: TGTGCCGGGACAGGGGACTCTGGGGCCAACGTCCTGACTTTC.

V usage is TRBV10-3 and J usage is TRBJ1-3; D is perhaps TRBD1 (5 bases). The germline CDR1 and CDR2 sequences are ENHRY and SYGVKD. V lost 8 bases and J lost 2, with 13 bases in between. The CDR3 loop spans 14 amino acids. The CDR3 here is CAIRGTDTGNTIYF. CDR3 DNA: TGTGCCATCCGAGGGACGGACACTGGAAACACCATATATTTT.

This clonotype was observed many times. V gene TRBV12-3 or TRBV12-4 combines with J gene TRBJ1-2; no clear D. V lost 7 bases and J lost 10, with 13 bases in between. The CDR3 is 11 residues long. The CDR3 sequence: CASNGRLDYTF. CDR3 bases: TGTGCCAGCAACGGACGACTCGACTACACCTTC.

Of note for this clonotype: One end of the junction fails to match germline, which may point to a read error. The chain uses TRBV6-5 and TRBJ2-7; 9 nucleotides line up with TRBD2. This CDR3 has 15 amino acids. Germline values: CDR1 MNHEY, CDR2 SVGAGI. The CDR3 DNA sequence: TGTGCCAGCAGTCACTCGGCGGGAGGGCCCTGGGAGCAGTACTTC. Translation: CASSHSAGGPWEQYF.

This clonotype was picked up a small number of times. This chain joins TRBV3-1 and TRBJ2-4; TRBD1 or TRBD2 may be the D gene (5 bases each). The CDR3 loop spans 11 amino acids. Trimming cost V 3 bases and J 14 bases, with 11 bases left between them. Germline V gene lookup returns CDR1 LGHDT and CDR2 YNNKEL (reference sequence). CDR3: CASSQGDRKYF. The CDR3 DNA is TGTGCCAGCAGCCAGGGGGACCGGAAGTACTTC.